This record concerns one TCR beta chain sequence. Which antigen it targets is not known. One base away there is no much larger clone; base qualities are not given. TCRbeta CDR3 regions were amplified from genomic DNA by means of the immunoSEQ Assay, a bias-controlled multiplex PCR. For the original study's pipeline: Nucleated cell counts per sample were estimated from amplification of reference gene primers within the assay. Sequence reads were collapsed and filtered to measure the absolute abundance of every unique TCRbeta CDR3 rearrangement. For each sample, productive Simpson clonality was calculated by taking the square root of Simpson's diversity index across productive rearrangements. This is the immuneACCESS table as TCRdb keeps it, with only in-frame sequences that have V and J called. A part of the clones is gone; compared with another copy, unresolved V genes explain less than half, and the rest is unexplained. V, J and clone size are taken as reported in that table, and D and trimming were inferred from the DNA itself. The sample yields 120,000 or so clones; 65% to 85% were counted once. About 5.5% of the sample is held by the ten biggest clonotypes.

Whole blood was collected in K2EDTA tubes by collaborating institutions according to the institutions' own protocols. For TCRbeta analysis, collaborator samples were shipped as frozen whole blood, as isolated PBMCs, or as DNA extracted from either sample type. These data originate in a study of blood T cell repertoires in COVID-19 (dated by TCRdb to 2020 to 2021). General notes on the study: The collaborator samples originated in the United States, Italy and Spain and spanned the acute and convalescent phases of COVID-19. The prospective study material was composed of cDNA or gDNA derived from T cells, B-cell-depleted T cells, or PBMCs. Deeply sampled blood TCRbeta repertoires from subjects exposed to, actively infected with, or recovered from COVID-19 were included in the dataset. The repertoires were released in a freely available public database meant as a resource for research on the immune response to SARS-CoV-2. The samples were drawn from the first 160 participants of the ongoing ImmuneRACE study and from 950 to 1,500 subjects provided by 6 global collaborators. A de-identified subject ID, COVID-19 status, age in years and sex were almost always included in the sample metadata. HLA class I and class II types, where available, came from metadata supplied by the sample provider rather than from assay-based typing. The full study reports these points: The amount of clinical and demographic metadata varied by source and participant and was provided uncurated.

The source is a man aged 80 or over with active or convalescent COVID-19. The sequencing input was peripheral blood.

The CDR3 here reads CASSLGGGAPFEKLFF. The DNA sequence reads TGTGCCAGCAGCTTGGGAGGGGGGGCCCCCTTTGAAAAACTGTTTTTT. The chain uses TRBV5-6 and TRBJ1-4; the D gene is possibly TRBD1, with 6 bases matching. The germline V gene gives CDR1 as SGHDT and CDR2 as YYEEEE. Counted from cysteine to phenylalanine, this CDR3 has 16 amino acids. Solely the CDR3 DNA is kept, with 48 bases framed from the first base. V sheds 0 bases and J sheds 7 bases, leaving 16 bases between their ends.